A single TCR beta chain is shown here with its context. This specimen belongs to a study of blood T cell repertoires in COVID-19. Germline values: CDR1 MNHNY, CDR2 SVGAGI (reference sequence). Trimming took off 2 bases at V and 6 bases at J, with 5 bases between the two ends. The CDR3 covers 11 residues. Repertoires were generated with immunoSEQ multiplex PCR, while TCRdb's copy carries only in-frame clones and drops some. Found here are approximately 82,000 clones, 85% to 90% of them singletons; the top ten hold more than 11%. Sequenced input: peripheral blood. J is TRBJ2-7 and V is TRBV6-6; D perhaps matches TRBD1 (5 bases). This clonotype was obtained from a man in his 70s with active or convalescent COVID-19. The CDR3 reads CASSYRGEQYF. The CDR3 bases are TGTGCCAGCAGTTACAGGGGCGAGCAGTACTTC.